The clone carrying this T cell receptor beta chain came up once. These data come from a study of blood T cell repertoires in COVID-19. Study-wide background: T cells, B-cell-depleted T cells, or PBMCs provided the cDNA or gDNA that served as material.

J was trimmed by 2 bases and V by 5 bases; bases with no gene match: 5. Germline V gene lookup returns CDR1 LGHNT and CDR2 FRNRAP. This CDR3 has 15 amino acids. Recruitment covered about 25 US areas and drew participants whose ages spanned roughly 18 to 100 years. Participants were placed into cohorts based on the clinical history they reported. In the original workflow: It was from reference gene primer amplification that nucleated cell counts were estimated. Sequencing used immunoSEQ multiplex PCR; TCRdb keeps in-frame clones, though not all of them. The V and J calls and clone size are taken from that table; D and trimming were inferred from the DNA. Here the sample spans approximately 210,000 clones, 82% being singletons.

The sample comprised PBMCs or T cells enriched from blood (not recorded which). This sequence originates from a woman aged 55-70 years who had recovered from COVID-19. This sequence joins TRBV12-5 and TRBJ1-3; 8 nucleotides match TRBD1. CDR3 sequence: CASGPDRGTGNTIYF. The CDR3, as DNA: TGTGCTAGTGGTCCTGACAGGGGAACTGGAAACACCATATATTTT. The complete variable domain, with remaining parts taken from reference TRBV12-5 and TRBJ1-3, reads DARVTQTPRHKVTEMGQEVTMRCQPILGHNTVFWYRQTMMQGLELLAYFRNRAPLDDSGMPKDRFSAEMPDATLATLKIQPSEPRDSAVYFCASGPDRGTGNTIYFGEGSWLTVV.